A selection of T cell receptor beta chains follows, all from one sample in a study of CD8 T cells in ankylosing spondylitis. TCRdb re-called the 5' RACE reads with MiXCR, one entry per CDR3 protein. Among 200,000 to 250,000 distinct CDR3 sequences, 7.3% were seen once, and the ten largest hold 14%. Sequencing used blood, either unsorted or a sorted T cell fraction (not recorded which). The origin of the receptors is a male donor with ankylosing spondylitis. CDR3s include the opening cysteine and the closing phenylalanine or tryptophan. The D gene is left open where the match is weak. Clone size is given for some rows only: seen once, a few or many times, or a class if the clone is expanded.

size | D | J | V | CDR3 | DNA
many | NA | TRBJ1-5 | TRBV28 | CASSTDQPQHF | TGTGCCAGCAGTACCGATCAGCCCCAGCATTTT
many | NA | TRBJ2-5 | TRBV27 | CASSSGLNQETQYF | TGTGCCAGCAGTTCTGGACTGAACCAAGAGACCCAGTACTTC
many | TRBD2 | TRBJ2-2 | TRBV4-3 | CASSQDPLAENTGELFF | TGCGCCAGCAGCCAAGATCCACTAGCGGAGAACACCGGGGAGCTGTTTTTT
few | NA | TRBJ2-3 | TRBV15 | CATSLTPSYTDTQYF | TGTGCCACCAGCCTAACACCCTCTTACACAGATACGCAGTATTTT
few | NA | TRBJ2-6 | TRBV5-8 | CASRLGVLTF | TGTGCCAGCCGCTTAGGCGTCCTGACTTTC
many | TRBD2 | TRBJ2-1 | TRBV28 | CASSLTSGRTYEQFF | TGTGCCAGCAGTTTAACTAGCGGGAGGACCTACGAGCAGTTCTTC
many | NA | TRBJ2-7 | TRBV4-1 | CASSQDWETVTYEQYF | TGCGCCAGCAGCCAAGATTGGGAAACGGTAACCTACGAGCAGTACTTC
NA | TRBD1 | TRBJ1-2 | TRBV3-1 | CASSPSPTGDGYTF | TGTGCCAGCAGCCCATCACCAACAGGGGATGGCTACACCTTC
many | NA | TRBJ1-2 | TRBV29-1 | CSVDLYPRAYGYTF | TGCAGCGTTGATCTGTACCCCCGGGCATATGGCTACACCTTC
NA | NA | TRBJ2-2 | TRBV20-1 | CSALAARESGELFF | TGCAGTGCTTTAGCGGCCAGGGAGTCCGGGGAGCTGTTTTTT
many | TRBD1 | TRBJ2-3 | TRBV7-9 | CASSPRQGSSTDTQYF | TGTGCCAGCAGCCCCAGACAGGGATCTAGCACAGATACGCAGTATTTT
many | NA | TRBJ1-4 | TRBV27 | CASSISSVSKLFF | TGTGCCAGCAGTATCAGTAGCGTCTCGAAACTGTTTTTT
few | NA | TRBJ2-3 | TRBV9 | CASRPGGRNTDTQYF | TGTGCCAGCAGGCCCGGTGGGCGGAACACAGATACGCAGTATTTT
few | NA | TRBJ2-1 | TRBV20-1 | CSARMVRVAVSNEQFF | TGCAGTGCTAGAATGGTTAGGGTAGCGGTCAGTAATGAGCAGTTCTTC
many | TRBD1 | TRBJ2-3 | TRBV28 | CASRPGTGDTDTQYF | TGTGCCAGCAGACCTGGGACAGGGGACACAGATACGCAGTATTTT
many | TRBD2 | TRBJ2-1 | TRBV6-2/TRBV6-3 | CASSHSGRASNEQFF | TGTGCCAGCAGCCACAGCGGGAGGGCCTCAAATGAGCAGTTCTTC
few | NA | TRBJ2-6 | TRBV15 | CATSRGVTGANVLTF | TGTGCCACCAGCAGAGGAGTCACTGGGGCCAACGTCCTGACTTTC
many | NA | TRBJ1-1 | TRBV9 | CASKGGDTEAFF | TGTGCCAGCAAAGGGGGGGACACTGAAGCTTTCTTT
NA | NA | TRBJ2-6 | TRBV29-1 | CSVEGFLGSGANVLTF | TGCAGCGTTGAGGGGTTCCTTGGCTCTGGGGCCAACGTCCTGACTTTC
many | NA | TRBJ2-1 | TRBV20-1 | CSARDRDGSSYNEQFF | TGCAGTGCTAGAGACCGCGACGGGAGCTCCTACAATGAGCAGTTCTTC
NA | NA | TRBJ2-2 | TRBV20-1 | CSARAPPVSGELFF | TGCAGTGCTAGAGCTCCTCCGGTATCCGGGGAGCTGTTTTTT
many | NA | TRBJ2-1 | TRBV9 | CASSVEHSGPPPSNEQFF | TGTGCCAGCAGCGTGGAGCATTCGGGACCCCCTCCCTCCAATGAGCAGTTCTTC